What follows describes a single T cell receptor beta chain. These data belong to a study of blood T cell repertoires in COVID-19. The CDR3 consists of 16 residues. Deletions cut 0 bases from V and 0 bases from J, with 9 bases between. Germline V lookup: CDR1 MGHRA, CDR2 YSYEKL. Measured with immunoSEQ multiplex PCR; TCRdb has only the in-frame clones, and not every one. This sample has fewer than 130,000 clones, with 88% found just once. This clonotype originated in a woman in her forties or fifties with acute or convalescent COVID-19. The gene calls are TRBV4-1 and TRBJ2-1; D is uncertain. Specimen: peripheral blood. The DNA of the CDR3 is TGCGCCAGCAGCCAAGATAAAGCGACCTCCTACAATGAGCAGTTCTTC. Amino acid sequence: CASSQDKATSYNEQFF.